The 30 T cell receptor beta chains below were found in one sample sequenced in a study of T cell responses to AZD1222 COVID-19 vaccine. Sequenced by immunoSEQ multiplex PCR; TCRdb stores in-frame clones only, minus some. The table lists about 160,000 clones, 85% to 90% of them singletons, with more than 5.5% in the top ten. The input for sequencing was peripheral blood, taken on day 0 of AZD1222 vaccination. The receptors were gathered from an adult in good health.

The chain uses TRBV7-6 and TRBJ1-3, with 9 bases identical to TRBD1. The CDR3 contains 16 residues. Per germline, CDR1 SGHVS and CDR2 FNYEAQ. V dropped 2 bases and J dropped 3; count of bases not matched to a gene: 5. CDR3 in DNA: TGTGCCAGCAGCTTACAACAGGGGGCCGGTGGAAACACCATATATTTT. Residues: CASSLQQGAGGNTIYF.

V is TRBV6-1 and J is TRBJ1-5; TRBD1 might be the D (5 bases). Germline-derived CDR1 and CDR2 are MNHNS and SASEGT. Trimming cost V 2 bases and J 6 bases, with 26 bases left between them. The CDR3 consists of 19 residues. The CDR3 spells CASSERAPIRVTGGQPQHF. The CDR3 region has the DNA TGTGCCAGCAGTGAAAGGGCCCCTATCAGGGTCACGGGGGGTCAGCCCCAGCATTTT.

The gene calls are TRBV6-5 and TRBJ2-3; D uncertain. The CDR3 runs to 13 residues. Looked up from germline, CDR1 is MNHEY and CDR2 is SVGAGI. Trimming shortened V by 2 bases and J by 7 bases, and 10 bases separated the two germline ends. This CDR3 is CASSYPGSYTQYF. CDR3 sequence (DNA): TGTGCCAGCAGTTACCCAGGATCCTATACGCAGTATTTT.

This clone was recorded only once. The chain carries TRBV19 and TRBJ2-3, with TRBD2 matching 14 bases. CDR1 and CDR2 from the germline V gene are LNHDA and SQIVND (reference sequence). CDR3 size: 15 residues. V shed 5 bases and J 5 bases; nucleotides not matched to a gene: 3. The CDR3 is CASSPTSGGVDTQYF. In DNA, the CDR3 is TGTGCCAGTAGTCCGACTAGCGGGGGGGTAGATACGCAGTATTTT.

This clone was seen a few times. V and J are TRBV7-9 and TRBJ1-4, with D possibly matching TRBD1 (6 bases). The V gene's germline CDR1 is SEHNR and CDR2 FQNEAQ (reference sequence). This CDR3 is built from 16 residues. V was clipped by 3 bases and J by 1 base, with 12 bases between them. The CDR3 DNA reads TGTGCCAGCAGCTTGGGATTCAGGGGAACTAATGAAAAACTGTTTTTT. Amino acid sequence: CASSLGFRGTNEKLFF.

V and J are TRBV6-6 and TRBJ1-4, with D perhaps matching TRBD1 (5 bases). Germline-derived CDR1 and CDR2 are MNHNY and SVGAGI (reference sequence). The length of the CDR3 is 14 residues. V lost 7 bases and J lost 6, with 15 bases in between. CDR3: CASKRSQAHEKLFF. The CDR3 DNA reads TGTGCCAGCAAGCGGTCACAGGCTCATGAAAAACTGTTTTTT.

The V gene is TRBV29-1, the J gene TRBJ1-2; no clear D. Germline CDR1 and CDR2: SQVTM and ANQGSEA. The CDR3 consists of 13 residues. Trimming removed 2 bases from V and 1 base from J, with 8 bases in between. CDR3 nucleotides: TGCAGCGTTGAACCGGACGGTAACTATGGCTACACCTTC. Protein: CSVEPDGNYGYTF.

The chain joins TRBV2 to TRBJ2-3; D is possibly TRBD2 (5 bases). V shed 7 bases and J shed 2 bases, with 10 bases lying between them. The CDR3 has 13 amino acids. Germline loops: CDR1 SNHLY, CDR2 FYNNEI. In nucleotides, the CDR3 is TGTGCCAGCATAGGAGCGGCCACAGATACGCAGTATTTT. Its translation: CASIGAATDTQYF.

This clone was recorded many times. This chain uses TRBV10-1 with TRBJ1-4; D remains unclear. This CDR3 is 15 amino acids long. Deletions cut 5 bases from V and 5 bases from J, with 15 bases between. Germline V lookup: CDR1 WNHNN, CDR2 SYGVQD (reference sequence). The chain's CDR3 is CASSLAPDPNEKLFF. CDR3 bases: TGCGCCAGCAGTTTAGCCCCAGACCCCAATGAAAAACTGTTTTTT.

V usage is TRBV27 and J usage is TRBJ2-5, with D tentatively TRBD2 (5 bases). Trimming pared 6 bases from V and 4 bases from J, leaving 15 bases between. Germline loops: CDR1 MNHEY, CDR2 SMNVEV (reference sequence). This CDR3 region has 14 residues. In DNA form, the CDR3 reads TGTGCCAGCAGCCCCCTAGTGAGCGGAGAGACCCAGTACTTC. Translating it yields CASSPLVSGETQYF.

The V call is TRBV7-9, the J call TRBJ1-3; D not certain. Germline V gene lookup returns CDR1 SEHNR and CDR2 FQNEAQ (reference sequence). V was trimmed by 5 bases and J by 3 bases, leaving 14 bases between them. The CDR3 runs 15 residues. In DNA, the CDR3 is TGTGCCAGCAGCCGTCAGAATGAAATTGGAAACACCATATATTTT. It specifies CASSRQNEIGNTIYF.

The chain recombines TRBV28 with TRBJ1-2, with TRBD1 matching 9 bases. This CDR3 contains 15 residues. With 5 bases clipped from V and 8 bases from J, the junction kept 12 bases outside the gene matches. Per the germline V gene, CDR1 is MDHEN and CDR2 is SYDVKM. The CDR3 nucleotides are TGTGCCAGCAGTCCCCGGACAGGGGTAACGCACGGCTACACCTTC. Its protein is CASSPRTGVTHGYTF.

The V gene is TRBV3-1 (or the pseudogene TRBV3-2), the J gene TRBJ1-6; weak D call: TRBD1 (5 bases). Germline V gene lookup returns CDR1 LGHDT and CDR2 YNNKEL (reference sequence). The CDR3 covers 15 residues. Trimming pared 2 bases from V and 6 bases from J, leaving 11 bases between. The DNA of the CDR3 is TGTGCCAGCAGCCAAACCGACAGTGGTAATTCACCCCTCCACTTT. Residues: CASSQTDSGNSPLHF.

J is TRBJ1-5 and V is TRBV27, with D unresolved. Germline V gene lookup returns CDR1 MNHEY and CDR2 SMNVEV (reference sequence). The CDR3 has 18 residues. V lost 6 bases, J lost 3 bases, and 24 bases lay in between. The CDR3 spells CASSDTTLSGAFNQPQHF. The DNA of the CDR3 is TGTGCCAGCAGCGACACCACCTTGTCGGGAGCATTCAATCAGCCCCAGCATTTT.

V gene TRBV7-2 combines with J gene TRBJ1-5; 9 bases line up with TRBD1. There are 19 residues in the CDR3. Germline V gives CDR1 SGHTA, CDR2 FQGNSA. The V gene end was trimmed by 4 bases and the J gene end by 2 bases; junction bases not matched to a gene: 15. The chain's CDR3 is CASSSYRGPAQGGNQPQHF. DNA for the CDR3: TGTGCCAGCAGCTCCTACAGGGGGCCGGCCCAGGGAGGCAATCAGCCCCAGCATTTT.

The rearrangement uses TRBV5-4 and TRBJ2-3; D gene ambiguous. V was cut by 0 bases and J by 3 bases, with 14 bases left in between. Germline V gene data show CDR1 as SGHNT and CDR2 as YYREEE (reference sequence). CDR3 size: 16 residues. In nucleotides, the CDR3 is TGTGCCAGCAGCTTGGAGGCCAGGACGGGTACAGATACGCAGTATTTT. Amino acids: CASSLEARTGTDTQYF.

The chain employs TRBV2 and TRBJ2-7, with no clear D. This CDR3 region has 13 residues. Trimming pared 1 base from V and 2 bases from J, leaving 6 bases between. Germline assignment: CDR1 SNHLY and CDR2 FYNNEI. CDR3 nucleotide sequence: TGTGCCAGCAGTGAAGTAACGCCCTACGAGCAGTACTTC. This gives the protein CASSEVTPYEQYF. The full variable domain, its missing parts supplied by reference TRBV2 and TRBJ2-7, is EPEVTQTPSHQVTQMGQEVILRCVPISNHLYFYWYRQILGQKVEFLVSFYNNEISEKSEIFDDQFSVERPDGSNFTLKIRSTKLEDSAMYFCASSEVTPYEQYFGPGTRLTVT.

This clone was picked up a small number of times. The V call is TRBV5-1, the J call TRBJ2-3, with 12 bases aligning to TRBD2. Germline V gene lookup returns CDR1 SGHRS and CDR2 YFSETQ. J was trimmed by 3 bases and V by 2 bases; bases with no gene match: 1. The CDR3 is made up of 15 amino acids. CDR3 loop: CASSLLAGGTDTQYF. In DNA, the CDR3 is TGCGCCAGCAGCTTACTAGCGGGGGGAACAGATACGCAGTATTTT.

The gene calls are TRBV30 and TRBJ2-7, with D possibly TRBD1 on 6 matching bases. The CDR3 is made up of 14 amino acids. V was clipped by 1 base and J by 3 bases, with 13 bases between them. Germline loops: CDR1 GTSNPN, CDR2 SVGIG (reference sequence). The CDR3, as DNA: TGTGCCTGGAGTGGGACAGATATGTTCTACGAGCAGTACTTC. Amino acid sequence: CAWSGTDMFYEQYF.

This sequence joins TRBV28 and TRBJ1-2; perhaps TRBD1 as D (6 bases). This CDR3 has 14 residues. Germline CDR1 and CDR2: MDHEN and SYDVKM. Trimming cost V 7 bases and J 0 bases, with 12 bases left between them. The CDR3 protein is CASTIGQSNYGYTF. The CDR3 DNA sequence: TGTGCCAGCACCATCGGACAGTCTAACTATGGCTACACCTTC.

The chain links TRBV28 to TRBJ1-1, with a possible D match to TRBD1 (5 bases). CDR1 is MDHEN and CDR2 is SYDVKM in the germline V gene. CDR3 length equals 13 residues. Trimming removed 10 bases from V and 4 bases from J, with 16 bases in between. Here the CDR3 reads CATRSGGSTEAFF. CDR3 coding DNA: TGTGCCACCAGGTCGGGGGGTAGCACTGAAGCTTTCTTT.

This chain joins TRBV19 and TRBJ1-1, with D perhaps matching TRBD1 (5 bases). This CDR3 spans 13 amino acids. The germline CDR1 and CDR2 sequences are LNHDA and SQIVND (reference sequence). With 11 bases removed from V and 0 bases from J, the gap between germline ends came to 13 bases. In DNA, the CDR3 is TGTGCCGCCGACGGGGGGTTGAACACTGAAGCTTTCTTT. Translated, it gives CAADGGLNTEAFF.

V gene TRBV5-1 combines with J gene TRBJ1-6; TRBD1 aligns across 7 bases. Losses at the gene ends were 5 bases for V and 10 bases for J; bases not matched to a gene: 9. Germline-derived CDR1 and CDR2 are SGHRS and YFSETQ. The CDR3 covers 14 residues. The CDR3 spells CASSSDRVESPLHF. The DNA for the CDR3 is TGCGCCAGCAGTTCCGACAGGGTCGAATCACCCCTCCACTTT.

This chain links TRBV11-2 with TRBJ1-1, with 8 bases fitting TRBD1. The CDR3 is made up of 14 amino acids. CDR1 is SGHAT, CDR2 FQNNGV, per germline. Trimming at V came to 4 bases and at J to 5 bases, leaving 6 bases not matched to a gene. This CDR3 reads CASSSSGGKTEAFF. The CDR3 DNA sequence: TGTGCCAGCAGCTCCTCAGGGGGCAAGACTGAAGCTTTCTTT.

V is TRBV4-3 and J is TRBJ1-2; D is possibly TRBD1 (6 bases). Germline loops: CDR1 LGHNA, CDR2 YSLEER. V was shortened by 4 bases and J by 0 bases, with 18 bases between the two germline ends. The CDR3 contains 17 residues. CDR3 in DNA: TGCGCCAGCAGCCGAAGAGGGGGGGACGTCTCTAACTATGGCTACACCTTC. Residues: CASSRRGGDVSNYGYTF.

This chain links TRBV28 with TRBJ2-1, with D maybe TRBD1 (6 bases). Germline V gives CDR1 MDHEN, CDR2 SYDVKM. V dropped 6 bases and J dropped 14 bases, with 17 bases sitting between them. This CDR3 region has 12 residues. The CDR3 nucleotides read TGTGCCAGCAGCCCCAGAAACAGGGTTGAGTTCTTC. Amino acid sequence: CASSPRNRVEFF. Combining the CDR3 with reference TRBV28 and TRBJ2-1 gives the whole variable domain DVKVTQSSRYLVKRTGEKVFLECVQDMDHENMFWYRQDPGLGLRLIYFSYDVKMKEKGDIPEGYSVSREKKERFSLILESASTNQTSMYLCASSPRNRVEFFGPGTRLTVL.

The CDR3 DNA follows: TGTGCCAGTAGGGATCTAGCGGGGGGCGAGCAGTACTTC. Protein product: CASRDLAGGEQYF. The chain carries TRBV19 and TRBJ2-7, with 11 bases matching TRBD2. V dropped 6 bases and J dropped 6; count of bases not matched to a gene: 4. The CDR3 totals 13 residues. Germline V gene sequence: CDR1 LNHDA, CDR2 SQIVND (reference sequence).

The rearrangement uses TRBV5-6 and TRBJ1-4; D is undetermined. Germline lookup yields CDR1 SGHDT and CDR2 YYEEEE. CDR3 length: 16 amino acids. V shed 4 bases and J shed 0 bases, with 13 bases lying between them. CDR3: CASSIALPSTNEKLFF. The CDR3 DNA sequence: TGTGCCAGCAGCATCGCTCTCCCGTCAACTAATGAAAAACTGTTTTTT.

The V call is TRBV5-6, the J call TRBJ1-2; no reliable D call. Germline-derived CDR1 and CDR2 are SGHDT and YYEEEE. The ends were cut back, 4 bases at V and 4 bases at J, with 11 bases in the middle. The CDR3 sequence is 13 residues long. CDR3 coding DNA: TGTGCCAGCAGCCGACGTGAAGGCTATGGCTACACCTTC. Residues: CASSRREGYGYTF.

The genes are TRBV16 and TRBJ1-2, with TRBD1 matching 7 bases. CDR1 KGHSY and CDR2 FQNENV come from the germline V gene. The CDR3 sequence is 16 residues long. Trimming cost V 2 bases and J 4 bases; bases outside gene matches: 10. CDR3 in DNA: TGTGCCAGCAGCCAAATCCAAGGGGACAGCAGCTATGGCTACACCTTC. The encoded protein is CASSQIQGDSSYGYTF.